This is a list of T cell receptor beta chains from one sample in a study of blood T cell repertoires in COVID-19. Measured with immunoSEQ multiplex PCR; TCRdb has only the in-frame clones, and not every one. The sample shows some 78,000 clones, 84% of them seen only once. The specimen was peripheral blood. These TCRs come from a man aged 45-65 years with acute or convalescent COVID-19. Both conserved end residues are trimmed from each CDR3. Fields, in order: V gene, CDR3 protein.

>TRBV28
ASSLLVAGGPESYEQY
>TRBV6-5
ASSSENPEAF
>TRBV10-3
ATRTGGTGGYT
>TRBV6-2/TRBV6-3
ASSYSTYGGVLYEQY
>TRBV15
ATSIHLETGELF
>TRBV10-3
AISEEGTREQY
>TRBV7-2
ASSLNPRGNEQF
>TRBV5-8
ASSLRGGNQETQY
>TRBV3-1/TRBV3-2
ASRPTVGNEQF
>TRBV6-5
ASRRLATGELF
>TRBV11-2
ASSFTYEQY
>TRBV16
ASSQGGSSYNEQF
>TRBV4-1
ASSLLGEYYEQY
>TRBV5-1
ASSSGGDTDTQY
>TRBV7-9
ASSSGQEAF
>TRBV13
ASSLGRTGELF
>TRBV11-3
ASSPRQGNTGELF
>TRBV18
ASSRSGGTNYEQY
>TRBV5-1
ASSFGTENTEAF
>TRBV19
ASSSTGGNQPQH
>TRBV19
ASSLGTGTYEQY
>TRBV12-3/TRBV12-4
ASSPGGGNEQF
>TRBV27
ASRRTRTGENT
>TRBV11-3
ASSPPRGMITWSSYNEQF
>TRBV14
ASSLLAGVHTDTQY
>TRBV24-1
ATSGWGDQPQH
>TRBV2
ASRQTVSNQPQH
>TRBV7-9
ASSYPGTRESNEQF
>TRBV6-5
ASRRAREGGYGYT
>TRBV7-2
ASSPQGSSVGANVLT
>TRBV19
ASSPGFGLAGSYEQY
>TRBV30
AWTGGYTEAF
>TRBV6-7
ASYLPDMYQETQY
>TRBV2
ARTRGVAGANVLT
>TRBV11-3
ASSLRRRGTDTQY
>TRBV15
ATSTRTAFNYGYT
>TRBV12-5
ASGLVLGQGIPYEQY
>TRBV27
ASSPREVSYEQY
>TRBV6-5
AGDPGGRRMDEQF
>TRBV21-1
ASSKAGTGSFIQETQY
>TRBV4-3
ASSQTGNYGYT
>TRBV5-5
ASSLGKLETQY
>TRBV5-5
ASSLWSDRGYEQY
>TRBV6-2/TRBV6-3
ASSYEKRSTGELF
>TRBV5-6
ASSLRLAGGTDTQY
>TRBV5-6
ASSLGGRGQETQY
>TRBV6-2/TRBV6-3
ASSPRTLYEQY
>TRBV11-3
ASSRGDSGGGGTQY
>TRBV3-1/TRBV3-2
ASSNWGLAGINEQF
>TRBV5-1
ASTPDSSDSYNEQF
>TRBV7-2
ASSLKAGSEAF
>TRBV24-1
ATSDGGGGLGGDTQY
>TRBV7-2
ASSETSGTYEQY
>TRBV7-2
ASSPPGGRGNTIY
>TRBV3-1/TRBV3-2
ASSQENRGGYEQY
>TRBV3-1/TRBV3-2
ASSLWDTPYEQY
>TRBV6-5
ASSRAGTLNTEAF
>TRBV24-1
ATSDHLAGGTDTQY
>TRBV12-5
ASGPGNTEAF
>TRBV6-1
ASSGHPGQAAYNEQF